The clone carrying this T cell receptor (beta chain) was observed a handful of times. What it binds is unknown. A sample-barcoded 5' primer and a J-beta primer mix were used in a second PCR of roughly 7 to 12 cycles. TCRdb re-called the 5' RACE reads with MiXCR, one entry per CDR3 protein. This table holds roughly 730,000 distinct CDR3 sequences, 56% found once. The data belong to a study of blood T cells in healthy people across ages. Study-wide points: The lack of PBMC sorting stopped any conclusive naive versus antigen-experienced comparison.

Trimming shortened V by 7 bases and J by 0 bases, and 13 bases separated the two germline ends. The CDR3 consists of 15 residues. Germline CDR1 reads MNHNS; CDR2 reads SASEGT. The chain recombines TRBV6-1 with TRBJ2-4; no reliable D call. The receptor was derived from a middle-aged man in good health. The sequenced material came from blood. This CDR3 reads CASMFGPVAKNIQYF. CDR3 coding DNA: TGTGCCAGCATGTTCGGCCCCGTAGCCAAAAACATTCAGTACTTC.